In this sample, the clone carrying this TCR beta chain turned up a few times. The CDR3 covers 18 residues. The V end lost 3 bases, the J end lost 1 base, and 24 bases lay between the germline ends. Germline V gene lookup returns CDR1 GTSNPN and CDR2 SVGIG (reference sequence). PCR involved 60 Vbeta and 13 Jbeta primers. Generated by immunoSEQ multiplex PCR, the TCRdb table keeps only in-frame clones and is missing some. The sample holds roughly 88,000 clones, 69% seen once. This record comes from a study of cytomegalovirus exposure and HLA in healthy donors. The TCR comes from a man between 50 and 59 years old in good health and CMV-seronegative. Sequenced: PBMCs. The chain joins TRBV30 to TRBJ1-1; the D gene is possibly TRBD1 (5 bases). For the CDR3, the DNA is TGTGCCTGGAGAAACCCGGGACTCTCGTTCCATTCGAACACTGAAGCTTTCTTT. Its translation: CAWRNPGLSFHSNTEAFF.